This T cell receptor beta chain was captured by sequencing in a study of T cells in Graves' hyperthyroidism and ophthalmopathy. Amplification of TCR beta CDR3 regions was performed using RNA transcripts as template. The HTBI primer set drove a first-round RT-PCR of the TCR CDR3. TCRdb analysed the multiplex PCR reads with MiXCR anew, one entry per CDR3 protein. The sample records approximately 590,000 distinct CDR3 sequences, approximately 14% being singletons. Notes on the study in general: Ophthalmopathy stood apart from stable hyperthyroidism in a 13 V-J model.

Trimming took 1 base from V and 6 from J; bases not matched to a gene: 15. Germline assignment: CDR1 SGHDN and CDR2 FVKESK. There are 17 residues in the CDR3. Graves' hyperthyroidism without ophthalmopathy progression within 18 months was termed stable. Hyperthyroidism patients were newly diagnosed, had disease duration under 2 months, and were aged 18 to 65 years. Of note for this clonotype: What it binds is unknown.

The clonotype was recovered from a woman in her thirties with Graves' hyperthyroidism. V usage is TRBV14 and J usage is TRBJ2-7; TRBD2 agrees at 7 bases. Source material: blood. Here the CDR3 DNA reads TGTGCCAGCAGCCAAGTACGTAGCGGGCTAGGCTGGCGCGAGCAGTACTTC. Translation: CASSQVRSGLGWREQYF.